The next 25 T cell receptor beta chains were all read from a single sample in a study of T cells in Graves' hyperthyroidism and ophthalmopathy. TCR beta CDR3 sequences were amplified from RNA transcripts. The TCR CDR3 first-round RT-PCR relied on the HTBI primer set. Using its own MiXCR run on the multiplex PCR reads, TCRdb lists one record per CDR3 protein. This table holds approximately 720,000 distinct CDR3 sequences, 18% found once. The sequencing sample was made of blood. Receptors were obtained from a woman aged 45-60 years with Graves' hyperthyroidism that later progressed to Graves' ophthalmopathy.

This clonotype was found many times. V is TRBV20-1 and J is TRBJ2-1; no reliable D call. The length of the CDR3 is 13 residues. V was pared by 0 bases and J by 10 bases, with 13 bases between. Germline CDR1 and CDR2: DFQATT and SNEGSKA (reference sequence). CDR3 sequence: CSARDNSVREQFF. CDR3 in DNA: TGCAGTGCTAGAGATAACTCGGTTCGGGAGCAGTTCTTC.

The V gene is TRBV7-2, the J gene TRBJ1-6; D remains ambiguous. V lost 5 bases and J 8 bases, leaving 13 bases between the germline ends. The CDR3 runs to 14 residues. CDR1 and CDR2 from the germline V gene are SGHTA and FQGNSA. The CDR3 sequence: CASSLEGSDSPLHF. CDR3 DNA: TGTGCCAGCAGCCTAGAGGGCAGCGATTCACCCCTCCACTTT.

The sample holds a few counts of this clonotype. The genes are TRBV29-1 and TRBJ2-1, with TRBD2 matching 7 bases. The germline gives CDR1 SQVTM, CDR2 ANQGSEA. V lost 7 bases, J lost 7 bases, and 7 bases stayed unmatched. The CDR3 has 12 residues. This CDR3 reads CSAELASNEQFF. The CDR3 DNA reads as TGCAGCGCCGAACTAGCGTCGAATGAGCAGTTCTTC.

The sample holds many counts of this clonotype. V usage is TRBV2 and J usage is TRBJ1-2; TRBD1 aligns across 7 bases. The CDR3 has 14 amino acids. The germline V gene has CDR1 SNHLY and CDR2 FYNNEI. V trimming: 8 bases; J trimming: 4 bases; junction bases outside the gene matches: 10. The CDR3 protein is CASWLLTGPYGYTF. DNA for the CDR3: TGTGCCAGCTGGCTCTTGACAGGGCCCTATGGCTACACCTTC.

This clonotype turned up a few times. This sequence may be a read error, since a much larger clone differs from it by one base. In this CDR3 the conserved last residue, phenylalanine or tryptophan, is missing, so a read error is likely. The J gene is TRBJ1-1, the V gene TRBV6-1; D gene unclear. V lost 7 bases to trimming and J lost 1 base, with 4 bases between them. The CDR3 loop spans 11 amino acids. Germline CDR1 and CDR2: MNHNS and SASEGT. The DNA of the CDR3 is TGTGCCAGCATCGGGAACACTGAAGCTTTCCTT. Amino acids: CASIGNTEAFL.

The chain employs TRBV2 and TRBJ1-2; D uncertain. Germline V lookup: CDR1 SNHLY, CDR2 FYNNEI. This CDR3 contains 12 residues. The ends were cut back, 7 bases at V and 8 bases at J, with 14 bases in the middle. The CDR3 DNA reads TGTGCCAGCATCGTGACCCTCAGGGGCTACACCTTC. As protein: CASIVTLRGYTF. Variable domain in full (rest from reference TRBV2 and TRBJ1-2): EPEVTQTPSHQVTQMGQEVILRCVPISNHLYFYWYRQILGQKVEFLVSFYNNEISEKSEIFDDQFSVERPDGSNFTLKIRSTKLEDSAMYFCASIVTLRGYTFGSGTRLTVV.

This clonotype was seen many times. V usage is TRBV30 and J usage is TRBJ2-2; D not resolved. V lost 3 bases to trimming and J lost 7 bases, with 21 bases between them. The CDR3 totals 16 residues. Germline V gene sequence: CDR1 GTSNPN, CDR2 SVGIG (reference sequence). The CDR3 nucleotides are TGTGCCTGGAGCGGAGACTTGGTAATAGGTGTCGGGGAGCTGTTTTTT. This codes for CAWSGDLVIGVGELFF. Using reference TRBV30 and TRBJ2-2 for the parts outside the CDR3, the full variable domain is SQTIHQWPATLVQPVGSPLSLECTVEGTSNPNLYWYRQAAGRGLQLLFYSVGIGQISSEVPQNLSASRPQDRQFILSSKKLLLSDSGFYLCAWSGDLVIGVGELFFGEGSRLTVL.

The J gene is TRBJ1-5, the V gene TRBV4-1, with unresolved D. Trimming left V 0 bases short and J 6 bases short, with 12 bases between. This CDR3 has 15 residues. Germline-derived CDR1 and CDR2 are MGHRA and YSYEKL. CDR3: CASSQDGGLAQPQHF. As DNA, the CDR3 is TGCGCCAGCAGCCAAGATGGTGGTTTAGCTCAGCCCCAGCATTTT.

This clonotype was seen only a few times. V usage is TRBV20-1 and J usage is TRBJ1-5; no definite D call. CDR1 is DFQATT and CDR2 is SNEGSKA in the germline V gene (reference sequence). V dropped 7 bases and J dropped 5 bases, with 18 bases sitting between them. The CDR3 runs 14 residues. The CDR3 loop reads CSGRLAGGHQPQHF. The CDR3 nucleotides are TGCAGTGGGAGGTTGGCGGGTGGACATCAGCCCCAGCATTTT.

This clonotype was recorded a few times. The V call is TRBV20-1, the J call TRBJ2-4, with TRBD1 identical over 7 bases. The CDR3 contains 13 residues. The V segment lost 6 bases and the J segment 3 bases; nucleotides outside the gene matches: 5. Looked up from germline, CDR1 is DFQATT and CDR2 is SNEGSKA (reference sequence). As DNA, the CDR3 is TGCAGTGCCCCAGGGGGAGACAAAAACATTCAGTACTTC. This codes for CSAPGGDKNIQYF.

For this clonotype: A read error may account for a junction end that differs from germline. The V and J genes are TRBV7-9 and TRBJ2-7; 12 bases are shared with TRBD1. This CDR3 comprises 15 residues. Per germline, CDR1 SEHNR and CDR2 FQNEAQ (reference sequence). This CDR3 reads CASSIAGTGGSEQYF. The CDR3 DNA reads as TGTGCCAGCAGCATAGCGGGGACAGGGGGCAGCGAGCAGTACTTC.

This clonotype was recorded many times. The chain employs TRBV3-1 and TRBJ1-6; possible D gene TRBD1, 6 bases. The CDR3 is 20 residues long. From germline, CDR1 is LGHDT and CDR2 YNNKEL (reference sequence). V lost 0 bases and J lost 2, with 20 bases in between. DNA for the CDR3: TGTGCCAGCAGCCAAGAGGGCGGGAGCGGGGGCACGCCCTATAATTCACCCCTCCACTTT. It encodes CASSQEGGSGGTPYNSPLHF.

V and J are TRBV20-1 and TRBJ2-7; perhaps D is TRBD1 or TRBD2 (5 bases each). V was cut by 7 bases and J by 2 bases, with 12 bases left in between. There are 12 residues in the CDR3. The germline gives CDR1 DFQATT, CDR2 SNEGSKA (reference sequence). Written as DNA, the CDR3 is TGCAGTGGCTGGGACGGACCCTACGAGCAGTACTTC. It encodes CSGWDGPYEQYF.

The chain has TRBV4-1 and TRBJ2-1; D is unresolved. The V gene lost 0 bases and the J gene lost 2 bases, with 11 bases spanning the gap. The CDR3 sequence is 16 residues long. Germline lookup yields CDR1 MGHRA and CDR2 YSYEKL. The CDR3 sequence is CASSQEVPGPYNEQFF. CDR3 bases: TGCGCCAGCAGCCAAGAGGTCCCCGGGCCCTACAATGAGCAGTTCTTC.

This clonotype was seen repeatedly, ten times or more. V gene TRBV12-5 combines with J gene TRBJ2-5; the match to TRBD1 covers 7 bases. The trim removed 5 bases at V and 3 bases at J, leaving 6 bases unmatched. The CDR3 runs 14 residues. In germline, CDR1 is LGHNT, CDR2 FRNRAP. CDR3 bases: TGTGCTAGTGGTCAAGGGGGCAGCGAAGAGACCCAGTACTTC. Encoded protein: CASGQGGSEETQYF. The full variable domain, rest sourced from reference TRBV12-5 and TRBJ2-5, is DARVTQTPRHKVTEMGQEVTMRCQPILGHNTVFWYRQTMMQGLELLAYFRNRAPLDDSGMPKDRFSAEMPDATLATLKIQPSEPRDSAVYFCASGQGGSEETQYFGPGTRLLVL.

This clonotype occurred many times. The CDR3 nucleotides are TGTGCCAGCAGTTCCCCGACTAGTCTCCATGAGCAGTTCTTC. It is translated as CASSSPTSLHEQFF. This rearrangement joins TRBV12-3 or TRBV12-4 to TRBJ2-1; D might be TRBD2 (6 bases). The CDR3 covers 14 residues. V dropped 4 bases and J dropped 8 bases, with 15 bases sitting between them.

There are many counts of this clonotype. The chain carries TRBV7-9 and TRBJ1-2; no definite D call. The ends were cut back, 1 base at V and 4 bases at J, with 10 bases in the middle. The CDR3 runs to 14 residues. CDR1 is SEHNR, CDR2 FQNEAQ, per germline (reference sequence). The CDR3 spells CASSLDVFLYGYTF. CDR3 in DNA: TGTGCCAGCAGCTTAGATGTTTTTCTCTATGGCTACACCTTC.

The chain recombines TRBV20-1 with TRBJ1-1; D ambiguous. Per the germline V gene, CDR1 is DFQATT and CDR2 is SNEGSKA (reference sequence). This CDR3 contains 11 residues. Trimming took off 4 bases at V and 6 bases at J, with 9 bases between the two ends. The CDR3 DNA sequence: TGCAGTGCTACCGTAACGCCTGAAGCTTTCTTT. Protein: CSATVTPEAFF.

J is TRBJ1-3 and V is TRBV27, with D possibly matching TRBD1 (5 bases). The germline CDR1 and CDR2 sequences are MNHEY and SMNVEV (reference sequence). V was pared by 4 bases and J by 0 bases, with 13 bases between. The CDR3 contains 16 residues. The CDR3 spells CASSSHWDGSGNTIYF. In nucleotides, the CDR3 is TGTGCCAGCAGTTCTCATTGGGACGGCTCTGGAAACACCATATATTTT.

The chain has TRBV24-1 and TRBJ1-2; D ambiguous. This CDR3 has 16 amino acids. The germline V gene has CDR1 KGHDR and CDR2 SFDVKD. V shed 3 bases and J shed 4 bases, with 17 bases lying between them. As DNA, the CDR3 is TGTGCCACCAGTGATCGCCAGGCGACTCGGGGCTATGGCTACACCTTC. Amino acid sequence: CATSDRQATRGYGYTF.

This clonotype was picked up many times. The chain has TRBV20-1 and TRBJ2-3; no firm D call. Trimming took 3 bases from V and 6 from J, leaving 16 bases between them. The CDR3 sequence is 14 residues long. The germline CDR1 and CDR2 sequences are DFQATT and SNEGSKA (reference sequence). This chain's CDR3 is CSASPLEGADTQYF. The DNA of the CDR3 is TGCAGTGCTAGTCCTCTCGAAGGAGCGGATACGCAGTATTTT.

The chain couples TRBV20-1 to TRBJ1-3; D unclear. V dropped 2 bases and J dropped 1 base, with 12 bases sitting between them. Per the germline V gene, CDR1 is DFQATT and CDR2 is SNEGSKA (reference sequence). The CDR3 loop spans 15 amino acids. The CDR3 DNA reads TGCAGTGCTAGAAATGGGGAAAGGTCTGGAAACACCATATATTTT. Its translation is CSARNGERSGNTIYF.

The chain is built from TRBV14 and TRBJ2-5, with 9 bases lining up with TRBD2. Germline CDR1 SGHDN, CDR2 FVKESK. The trim removed 4 bases at V and 5 bases at J, leaving 20 bases unmatched. This CDR3 is built from 19 residues. This CDR3 reads CASSPIDWRGGQDLETQYF. Here the CDR3 DNA reads TGTGCCAGCAGCCCAATAGACTGGCGGGGGGGCCAAGATTTGGAGACCCAGTACTTC.

This clonotype has a handful of counts. V is TRBV12-3 or TRBV12-4 and J is TRBJ1-3; no definite D call. V lost 5 bases, J lost 2 bases, and 10 bases lay in between. The CDR3 runs to 14 residues. The CDR3 bases are TGTGCCAGCAGTAGGACTTCCCCTGGAAACACCATATATTTT. Translated: CASSRTSPGNTIYF.

This clonotype was recorded at least ten times. The V call is TRBV2, the J call TRBJ1-5; D gene unclear. The CDR3 consists of 13 residues. V was cut by 6 bases and J by 11 bases, with 17 bases left in between. CDR1 and CDR2 from the germline V gene are SNHLY and FYNNEI. CDR3 amino acids: CASSEISPGAQHF. The CDR3 nucleotides read TGTGCCAGCAGCGAGATCAGTCCGGGAGCCCAGCATTTT. Variable domain in full (rest from reference TRBV2 and TRBJ1-5): EPEVTQTPSHQVTQMGQEVILRCVPISNHLYFYWYRQILGQKVEFLVSFYNNEISEKSEIFDDQFSVERPDGSNFTLKIRSTKLEDSAMYFCASSEISPGAQHFGDGTRLSIL.